The present T cell receptor (beta chain) was sequenced within a study of T cell responses to AZD1222 COVID-19 vaccine. CDR3 size: 12 residues. V lost 3 bases to trimming and J lost 1 base, with 6 bases between them. Germline V CDR1 and CDR2: DFQATT, SNEGSKA (reference sequence). The assay was immunoSEQ multiplex PCR, and TCRdb's table has in-frame clones only and misses some. The sample holds fewer than 150,000 clones; 88% are singletons and the top ten take around 5.3%. The chain carries TRBV20-1 and TRBJ1-1; no reliable D call. This sequence originates from an adult who received the AZD1222 COVID-19 vaccine. The sample in question was peripheral blood, obtained 28 days after the second AZD1222 dose. This chain's CDR3 is CSASQANTEAFF. Written as DNA, the CDR3 is TGCAGTGCTAGTCAAGCGAACACTGAAGCTTTCTTT.